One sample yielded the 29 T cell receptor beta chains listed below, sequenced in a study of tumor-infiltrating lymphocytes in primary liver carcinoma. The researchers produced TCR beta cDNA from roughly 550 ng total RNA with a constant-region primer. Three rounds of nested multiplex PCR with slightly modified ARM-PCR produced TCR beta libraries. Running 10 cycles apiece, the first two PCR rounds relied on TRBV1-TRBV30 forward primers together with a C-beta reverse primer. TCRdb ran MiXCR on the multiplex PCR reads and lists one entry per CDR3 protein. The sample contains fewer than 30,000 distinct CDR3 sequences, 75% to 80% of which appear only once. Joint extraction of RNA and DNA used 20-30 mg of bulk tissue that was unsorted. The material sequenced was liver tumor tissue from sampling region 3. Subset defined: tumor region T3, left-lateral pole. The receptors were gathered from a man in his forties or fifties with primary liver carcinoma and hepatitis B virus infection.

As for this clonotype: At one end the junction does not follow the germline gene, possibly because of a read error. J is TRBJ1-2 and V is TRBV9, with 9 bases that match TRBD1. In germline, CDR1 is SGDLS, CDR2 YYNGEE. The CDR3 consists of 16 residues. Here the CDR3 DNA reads TGTGCCAACAGCCCCCGGATGGGGAACAGGGGGCAGGGCTACACCTTC. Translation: CANSPRMGNRGQGYTF. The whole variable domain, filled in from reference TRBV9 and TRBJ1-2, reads DSGVTQTPKHLITATGQRVTLRCSPRSGDLSVYWYQQSLDQGLQFLIQYYNGEERAKGNILERFSAQQFPDLHSELNLSSLELGDSALYFCANSPRMGNRGQGYTFGSGTRLTVV.

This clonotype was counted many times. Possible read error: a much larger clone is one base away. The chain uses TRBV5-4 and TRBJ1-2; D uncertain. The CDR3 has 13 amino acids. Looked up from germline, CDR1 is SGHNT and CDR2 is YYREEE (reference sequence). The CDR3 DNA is TGTGCCGGCAGCTTTGTGTGGGACTATGGCTACACCTTC. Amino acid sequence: CAGSFVWDYGYTF.

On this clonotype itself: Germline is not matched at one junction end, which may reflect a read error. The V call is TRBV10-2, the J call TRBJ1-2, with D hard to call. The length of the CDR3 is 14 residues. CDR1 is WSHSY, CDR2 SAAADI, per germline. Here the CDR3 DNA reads TGCACCAGCAGTGAGTCGGGCGGAAACTATGGCTACACCTTC. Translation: CTSSESGGNYGYTF.

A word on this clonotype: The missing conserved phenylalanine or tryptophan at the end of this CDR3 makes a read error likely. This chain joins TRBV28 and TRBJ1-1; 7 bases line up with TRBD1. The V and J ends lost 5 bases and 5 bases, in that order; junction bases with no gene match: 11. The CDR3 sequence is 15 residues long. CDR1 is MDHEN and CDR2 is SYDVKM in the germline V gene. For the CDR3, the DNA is TGTGCCAGCAGTGCCCTGAGGGGGCAGTTTACTGAAGCTTTCCTT. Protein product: CASSALRGQFTEAFL.

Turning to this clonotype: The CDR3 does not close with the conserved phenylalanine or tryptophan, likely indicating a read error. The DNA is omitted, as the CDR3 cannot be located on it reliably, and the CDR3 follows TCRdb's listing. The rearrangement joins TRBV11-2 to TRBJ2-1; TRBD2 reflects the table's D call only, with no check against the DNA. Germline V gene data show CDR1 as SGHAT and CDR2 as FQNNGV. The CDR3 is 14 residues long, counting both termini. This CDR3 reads CASGLYRLVSEQLL.

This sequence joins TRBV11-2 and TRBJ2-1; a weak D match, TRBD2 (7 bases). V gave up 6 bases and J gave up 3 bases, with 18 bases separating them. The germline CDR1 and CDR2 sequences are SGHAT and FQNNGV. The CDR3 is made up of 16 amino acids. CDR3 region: CASREGGTTFYNEQFF. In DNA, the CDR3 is TGTGCCAGCAGGGAGGGAGGGACAACCTTCTACAATGAGCAGTTCTTC.

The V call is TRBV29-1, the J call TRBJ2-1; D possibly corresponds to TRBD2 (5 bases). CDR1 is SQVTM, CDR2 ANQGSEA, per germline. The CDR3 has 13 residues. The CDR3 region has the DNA TGCAGGGCCGTGTCTGACTATTACAATGAGCAGTTCTTC. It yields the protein CRAVSDYYNEQFF.

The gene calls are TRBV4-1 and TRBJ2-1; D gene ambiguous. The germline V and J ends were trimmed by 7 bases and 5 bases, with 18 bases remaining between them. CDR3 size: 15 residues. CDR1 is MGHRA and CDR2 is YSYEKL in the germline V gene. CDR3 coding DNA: TGCGCCAGCAACCCGCTCGGCAACAGCAACAATGAGCAGTTCTTC. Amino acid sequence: CASNPLGNSNNEQFF.

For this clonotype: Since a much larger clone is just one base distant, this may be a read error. This CDR3 is CASSEGRDMGFNEQFF. CDR3 DNA: TGTGCCAGCAGCGAGGGACGGGACATGGGTTTCAATGAGCAGTTCTTC. The chain employs TRBV9 and TRBJ2-1; a possible D gene is TRBD1 (6 bases). Trimming removed 3 bases from V and 6 bases from J, with 19 bases in between. The V gene's germline CDR1 is SGDLS and CDR2 YYNGEE. The CDR3 covers 16 residues.

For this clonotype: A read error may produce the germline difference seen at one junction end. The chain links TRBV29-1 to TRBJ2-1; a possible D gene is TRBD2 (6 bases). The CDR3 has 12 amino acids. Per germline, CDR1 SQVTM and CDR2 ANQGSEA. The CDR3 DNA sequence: TGTATCGCCCGCCCAGGGAGGAATGAGCAGTTCTTC. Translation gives CIARPGRNEQFF.

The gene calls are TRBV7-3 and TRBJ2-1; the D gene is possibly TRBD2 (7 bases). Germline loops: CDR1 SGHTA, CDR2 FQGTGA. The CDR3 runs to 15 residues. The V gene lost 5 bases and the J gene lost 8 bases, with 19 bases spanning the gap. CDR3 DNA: TGTGCCAGCAGCCCCGGTGGGGGGGCCAAAGATGAGCAGTTCTTC. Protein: CASSPGGGAKDEQFF.

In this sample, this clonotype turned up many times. The CDR3 nucleotides are TGTGCCACCGGGACTAGCGGGAGTTACGAGCAGTACTTC. As protein: CATGTSGSYEQYF. This rearrangement joins TRBV10-3 to TRBJ2-7, with 14 bases matching TRBD2. The CDR3 length is 13 residues. Germline values: CDR1 ENHRY, CDR2 SYGVKD. The V gene end was trimmed by 10 bases and the J gene end by 4 bases; junction bases not matched to a gene: 3.

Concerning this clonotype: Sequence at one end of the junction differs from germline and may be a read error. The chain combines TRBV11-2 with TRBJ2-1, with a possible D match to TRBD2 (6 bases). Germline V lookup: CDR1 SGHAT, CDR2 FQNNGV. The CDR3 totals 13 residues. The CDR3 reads CTSSLERLAMGSF. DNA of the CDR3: TGTACCAGCAGCTTAGAACGGCTAGCGATGGGGTCCTTC.

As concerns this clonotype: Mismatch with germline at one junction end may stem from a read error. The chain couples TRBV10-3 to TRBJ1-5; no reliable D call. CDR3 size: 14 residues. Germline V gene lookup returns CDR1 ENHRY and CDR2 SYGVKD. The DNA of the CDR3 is TGTGCCATCAGTGGGTCTTGGCAGGATCAGTCCCAGCATTTT. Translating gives CAISGSWQDQSQHF.

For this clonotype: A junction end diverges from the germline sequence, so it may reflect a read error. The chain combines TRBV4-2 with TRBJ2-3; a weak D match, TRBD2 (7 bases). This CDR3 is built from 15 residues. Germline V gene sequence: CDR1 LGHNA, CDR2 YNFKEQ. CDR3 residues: CVSNQDIAGADMQYF. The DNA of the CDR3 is TGTGTCAGCAACCAAGACATTGCGGGGGCAGATATGCAGTATTTT.

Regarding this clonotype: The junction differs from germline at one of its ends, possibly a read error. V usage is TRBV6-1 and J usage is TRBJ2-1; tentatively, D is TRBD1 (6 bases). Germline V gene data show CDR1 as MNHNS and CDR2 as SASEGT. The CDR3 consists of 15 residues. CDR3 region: CASRVGTRGYNEQLF. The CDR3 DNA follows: TGTGCCAGCAGAGTCGGGACAAGGGGGTACAATGAACAGCTCTTC.

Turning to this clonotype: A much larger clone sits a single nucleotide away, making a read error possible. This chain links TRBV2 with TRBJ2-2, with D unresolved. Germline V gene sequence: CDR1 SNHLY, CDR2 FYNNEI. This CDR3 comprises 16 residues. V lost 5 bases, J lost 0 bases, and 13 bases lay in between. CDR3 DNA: TGTGCCAGCAGTATATTTAGGACGGCGAACACCGGGGAGCTGTTTTTT. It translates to CASSIFRTANTGELFF.

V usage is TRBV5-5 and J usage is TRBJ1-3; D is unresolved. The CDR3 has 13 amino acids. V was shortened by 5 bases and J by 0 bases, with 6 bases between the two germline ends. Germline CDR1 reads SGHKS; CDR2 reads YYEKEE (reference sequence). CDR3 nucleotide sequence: TGTGCCAGCAGGACATGCTCTGGAAACACCATATATTTT. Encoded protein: CASRTCSGNTIYF.

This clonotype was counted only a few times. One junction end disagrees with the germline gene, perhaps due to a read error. The CDR3, as DNA: TGTGCCATCAGTGAAGTCGGGCAAGATCAGTATTTC. Protein: CAISEVGQDQYF. This rearrangement joins TRBV10-3 to TRBJ2-7; D is ambiguous. The CDR3 extends over 12 amino acids. In germline, CDR1 is ENHRY, CDR2 SYGVKD.

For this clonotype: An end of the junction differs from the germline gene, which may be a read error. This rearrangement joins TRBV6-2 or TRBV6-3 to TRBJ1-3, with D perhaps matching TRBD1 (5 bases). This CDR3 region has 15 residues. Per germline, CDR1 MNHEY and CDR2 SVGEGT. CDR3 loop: CARSYSGPWSDTLYF. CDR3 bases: TGTGCCAGGAGCTATTCGGGACCGTGGTCGGACACCTTATATTTT.

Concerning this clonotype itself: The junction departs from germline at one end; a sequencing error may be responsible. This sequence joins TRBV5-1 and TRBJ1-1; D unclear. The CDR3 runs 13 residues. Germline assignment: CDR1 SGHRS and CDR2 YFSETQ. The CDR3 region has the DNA TGCTCCAGCAGCTTGTTACTAGGCACTGAAGCTTTCTTT. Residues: CSSSLLLGTEAFF. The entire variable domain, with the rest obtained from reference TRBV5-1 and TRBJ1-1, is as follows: KAGVTQTPRYLIKTRGQQVTLSCSPISGHRSVSWYQQTPGQGLQFLFEYFSETQRNKGNFPGRFSGRQFSNSRSEMNVSTLELGDSALYLCSSSLLLGTEAFFGQGTRLTVV.

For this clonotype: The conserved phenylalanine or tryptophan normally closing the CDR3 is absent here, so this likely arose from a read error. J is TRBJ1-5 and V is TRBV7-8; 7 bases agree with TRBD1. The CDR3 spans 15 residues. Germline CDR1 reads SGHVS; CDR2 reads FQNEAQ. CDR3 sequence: CASSLEGGGNQPQHS. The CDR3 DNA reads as TGCGCCAGCAGCTTAGAAGGGGGCGGGAATCAGCCCCAGCATTCT.

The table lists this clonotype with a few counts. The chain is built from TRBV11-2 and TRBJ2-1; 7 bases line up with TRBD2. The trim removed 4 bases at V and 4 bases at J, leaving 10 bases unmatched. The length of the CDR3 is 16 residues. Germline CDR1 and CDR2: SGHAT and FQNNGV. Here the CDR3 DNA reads TGTGCCAGCAGCTATACTAGCGCCCATTTATACAATGAGCAGTTCTTC. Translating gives CASSYTSAHLYNEQFF.

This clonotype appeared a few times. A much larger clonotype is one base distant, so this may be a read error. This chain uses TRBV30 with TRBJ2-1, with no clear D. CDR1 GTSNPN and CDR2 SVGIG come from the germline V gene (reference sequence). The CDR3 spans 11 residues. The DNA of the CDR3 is TGTGTCTTAAAGTGGTACAATGAGCAGTTCTTC. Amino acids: CVLKWYNEQFF.

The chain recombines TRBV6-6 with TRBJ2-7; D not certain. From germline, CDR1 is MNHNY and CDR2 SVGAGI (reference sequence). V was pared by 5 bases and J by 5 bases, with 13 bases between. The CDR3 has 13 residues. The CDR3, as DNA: TGTGCCAGCAGTATCAGAGGTGGACACGAGCAGTACTTC. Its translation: CASSIRGGHEQYF.

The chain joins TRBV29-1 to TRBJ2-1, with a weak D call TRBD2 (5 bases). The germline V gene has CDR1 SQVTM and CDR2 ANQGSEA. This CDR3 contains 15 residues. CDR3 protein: CCIEGLVGAPNEQFF. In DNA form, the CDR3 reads TGCTGCATCGAGGGTCTGGTGGGAGCTCCCAATGAGCAGTTCTTC.

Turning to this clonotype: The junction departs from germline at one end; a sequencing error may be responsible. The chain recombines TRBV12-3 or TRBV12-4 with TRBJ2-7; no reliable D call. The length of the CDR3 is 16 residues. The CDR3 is CASSLVGSGSFYVQYF. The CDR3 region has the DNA TGTGCCAGCAGTTTAGTAGGCTCCGGTAGCTTCTACGTGCAGTACTTC.

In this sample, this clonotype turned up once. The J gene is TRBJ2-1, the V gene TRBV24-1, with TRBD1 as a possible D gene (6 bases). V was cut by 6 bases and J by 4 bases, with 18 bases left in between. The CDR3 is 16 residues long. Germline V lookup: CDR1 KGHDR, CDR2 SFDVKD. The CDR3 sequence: CATSYSAGTNYNEQFF. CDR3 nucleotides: TGTGCCACCAGTTATTCCGCCGGGACAAATTACAATGAGCAGTTCTTC.

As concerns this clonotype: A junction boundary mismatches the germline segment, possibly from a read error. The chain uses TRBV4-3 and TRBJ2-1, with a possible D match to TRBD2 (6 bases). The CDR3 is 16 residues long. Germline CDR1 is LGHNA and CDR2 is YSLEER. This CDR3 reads CAISQVLASTYNEQFF. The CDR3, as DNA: TGCGCCATCAGCCAAGTACTAGCCTCTACTTACAATGAACAGTTCTTC.